The T cell receptor beta chain under discussion was sequenced for a study of blood T cell repertoires in COVID-19. About the study: PBMCs, B-cell-depleted T cells, or T cells were the source of the cDNA or gDNA that made up the material.

How the authors handled the data: The assay estimated nucleated cells by amplifying reference gene primers. Method: immunoSEQ multiplex PCR; TCRdb's copy keeps in-frame clones and lacks some. That table supplies the V and J calls and clone size; D and trimming were determined from the DNA. The repertoire holds tens of thousands of clones, around 79% seen once, with 11% to 15% in the top ten. J was trimmed by 5 bases and V by 7 bases; bases with no gene match: 12. Germline V gene data show CDR1 as SGHTA and CDR2 as FQGNSA. The CDR3 extends over 15 amino acids. The source is a woman in her 70s with acute or convalescent COVID-19. V gene TRBV7-2 combines with J gene TRBJ2-3; 7 bases are a match to TRBD1. The sequenced sample consisted of peripheral blood. CDR3 sequence reads: CASNPTRGKGDTQYF. In DNA, the CDR3 is TGTGCCAGCAACCCTACCAGGGGGAAGGGAGATACGCAGTATTTT.